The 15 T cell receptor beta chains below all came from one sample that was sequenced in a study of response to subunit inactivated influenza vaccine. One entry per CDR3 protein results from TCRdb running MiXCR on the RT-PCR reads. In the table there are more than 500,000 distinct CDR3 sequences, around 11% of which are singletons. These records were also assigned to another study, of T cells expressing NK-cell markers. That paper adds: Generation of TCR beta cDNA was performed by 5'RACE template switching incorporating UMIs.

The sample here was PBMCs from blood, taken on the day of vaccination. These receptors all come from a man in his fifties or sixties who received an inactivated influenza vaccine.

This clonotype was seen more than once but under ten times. The DNA of the CDR3 is TGTGCCAGCAGCCCCATGACAGGGAACTATGGCTACACCTTC. It is translated as CASSPMTGNYGYTF. This sequence joins TRBV7-9 and TRBJ1-2, with TRBD1 identical over 7 bases. Trimming took 5 bases from V and 2 from J; bases not matched to a gene: 5. The germline gives CDR1 SEHNR, CDR2 FQNEAQ (reference sequence). The CDR3 extends over 14 amino acids.

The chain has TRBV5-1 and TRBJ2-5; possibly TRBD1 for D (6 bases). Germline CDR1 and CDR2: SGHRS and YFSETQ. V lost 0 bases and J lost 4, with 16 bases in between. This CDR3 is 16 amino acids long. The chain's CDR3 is CASSLGLGRGGETQYF. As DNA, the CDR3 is TGCGCCAGCAGCTTGGGTTTGGGCAGGGGTGGAGAGACCCAGTACTTC.

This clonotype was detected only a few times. This CDR3 is CSVEQGNGGGELFF. The CDR3, as DNA: TGCAGCGTTGAACAGGGTAACGGAGGCGGGGAGCTGTTTTTT. V and J are TRBV29-1 and TRBJ2-2; tentatively, D is TRBD1 or TRBD2 (5 bases each). Between the trimmed V and J ends, which lost 2 bases and 7 bases, there was a span of 14 bases. CDR3 length equals 14 residues. The V gene's germline CDR1 is SQVTM and CDR2 ANQGSEA.

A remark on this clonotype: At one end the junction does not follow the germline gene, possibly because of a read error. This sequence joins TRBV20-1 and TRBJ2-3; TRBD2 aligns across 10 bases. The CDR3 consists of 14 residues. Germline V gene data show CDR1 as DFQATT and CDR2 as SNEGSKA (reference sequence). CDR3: CSASGGHLSPTQYF. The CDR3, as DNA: TGCAGCGCTAGCGGGGGCCACCTCTCCCCTACGCAGTATTTT.

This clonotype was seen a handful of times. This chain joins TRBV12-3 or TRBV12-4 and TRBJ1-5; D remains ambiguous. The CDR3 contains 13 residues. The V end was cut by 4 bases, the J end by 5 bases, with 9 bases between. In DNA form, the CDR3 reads TGTGCCAGCAGTTGGGATAAGGATCAGCCCCAGCATTTT. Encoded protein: CASSWDKDQPQHF.

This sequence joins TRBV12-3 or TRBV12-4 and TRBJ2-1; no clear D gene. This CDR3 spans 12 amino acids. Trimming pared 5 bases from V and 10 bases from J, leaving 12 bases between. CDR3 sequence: CASSPSRAEQFF. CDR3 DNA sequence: TGTGCCAGCAGTCCTTCTAGGGCCGAGCAGTTCTTC.

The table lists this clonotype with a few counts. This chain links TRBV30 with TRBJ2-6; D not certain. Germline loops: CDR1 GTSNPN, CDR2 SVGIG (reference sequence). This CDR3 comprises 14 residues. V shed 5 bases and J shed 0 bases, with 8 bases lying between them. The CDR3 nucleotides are TGTGCCTGGGAGAGGCCCTCTGGGGCCAACGTCCTGACTTTC. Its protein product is CAWERPSGANVLTF.

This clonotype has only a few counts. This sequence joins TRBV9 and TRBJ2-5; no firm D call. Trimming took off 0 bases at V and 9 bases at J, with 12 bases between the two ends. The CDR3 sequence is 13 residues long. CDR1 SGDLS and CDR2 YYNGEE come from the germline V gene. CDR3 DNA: TGTGCCAGCAGCGTAGATGGTATAGGGCCCCAGTACTTC. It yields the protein CASSVDGIGPQYF.

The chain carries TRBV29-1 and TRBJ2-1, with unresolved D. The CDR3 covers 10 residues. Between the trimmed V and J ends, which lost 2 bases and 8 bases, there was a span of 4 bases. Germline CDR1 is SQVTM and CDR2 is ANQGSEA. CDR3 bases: TGCAGCGTTGAATCATATGAGCAGTTCTTC. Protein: CSVESYEQFF.

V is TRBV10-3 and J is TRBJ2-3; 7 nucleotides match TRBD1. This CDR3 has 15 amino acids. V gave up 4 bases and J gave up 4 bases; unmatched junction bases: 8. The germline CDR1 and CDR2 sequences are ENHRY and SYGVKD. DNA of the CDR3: TGTGCCATCAGTGTAGGACAGGTCGGAGCAGATACGCAGTATTTT. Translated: CAISVGQVGADTQYF.

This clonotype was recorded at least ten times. CDR3 region: CASSDLSYEQYF. Here the CDR3 DNA reads TGTGCCAGCAGTGACCTTAGCTACGAGCAGTACTTC. V gene TRBV28 combines with J gene TRBJ2-7; no definite D call. Trimming left V 5 bases short and J 3 bases short, with 8 bases between. Germline CDR1 reads MDHEN; CDR2 reads SYDVKM. The CDR3 is made up of 12 amino acids. Full variable domain (outside the CDR3, taken from reference TRBV28 and TRBJ2-7): DVKVTQSSRYLVKRTGEKVFLECVQDMDHENMFWYRQDPGLGLRLIYFSYDVKMKEKGDIPEGYSVSREKKERFSLILESASTNQTSMYLCASSDLSYEQYFGPGTRLTVT.

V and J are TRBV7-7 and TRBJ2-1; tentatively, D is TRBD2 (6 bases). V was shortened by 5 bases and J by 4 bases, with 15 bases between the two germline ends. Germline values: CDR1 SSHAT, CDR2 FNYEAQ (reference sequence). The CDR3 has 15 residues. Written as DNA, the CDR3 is TGTGCCAGCAGCCTTACTTACGGGGGTTACAATGAGCAGTTCTTC. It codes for CASSLTYGGYNEQFF.

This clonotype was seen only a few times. The CDR3 DNA is TGTGCCAGCAGCTTAAGTACCACGAGGATCTATGGCTACACCTTC. Translation: CASSLSTTRIYGYTF. The chain is built from TRBV7-9 and TRBJ1-2; D call uncertain. This CDR3 has 15 residues. Germline V gives CDR1 SEHNR, CDR2 FQNEAQ (reference sequence). Trimming took 2 bases from V and 4 from J, leaving 14 bases between them.

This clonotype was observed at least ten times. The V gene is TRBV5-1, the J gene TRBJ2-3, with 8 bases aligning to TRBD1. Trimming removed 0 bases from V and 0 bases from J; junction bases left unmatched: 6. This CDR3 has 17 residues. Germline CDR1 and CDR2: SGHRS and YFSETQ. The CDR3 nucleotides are TGCGCCAGCAGCTTGGGCTCCGGGACAGGTAGCACAGATACGCAGTATTTT. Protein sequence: CASSLGSGTGSTDTQYF.

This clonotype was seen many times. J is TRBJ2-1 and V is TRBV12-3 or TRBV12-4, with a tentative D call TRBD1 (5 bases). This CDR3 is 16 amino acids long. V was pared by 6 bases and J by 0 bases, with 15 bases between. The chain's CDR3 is CASSQGVLSSYNEQFF. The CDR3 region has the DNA TGTGCCAGCAGCCAAGGGGTACTGAGCTCCTACAATGAGCAGTTCTTC.